Below are 14 T cell receptor beta chains sequenced from a single sample in a study of cytomegalovirus exposure and HLA in healthy donors. It was with 60 Vbeta and 13 Jbeta primers that the PCR ran. Repertoires were generated with immunoSEQ multiplex PCR, while TCRdb's copy carries only in-frame clones and drops some. The table lists more than 140,000 clones, approximately 82% of them singletons. Material: PBMCs. These receptors were taken from a middle-aged woman in good health and CMV-seronegative.

This chain connects TRBV19 to TRBJ2-5, with TRBD1 identical over 7 bases. V dropped 6 bases and J dropped 5; count of bases not matched to a gene: 6. The CDR3 is 13 residues long. CDR1 and CDR2 (germline): LNHDA, SQIVND (reference sequence). The CDR3 here is CASRQGSWETQYF. The CDR3 DNA sequence: TGTGCCAGTAGACAGGGGAGTTGGGAGACCCAGTACTTC.

A few counts support this clone. The chain employs TRBV9 and TRBJ2-7, with D possibly being TRBD1 (6 bases). V lost 0 bases to trimming and J lost 5 bases, with 12 bases between them. This CDR3 contains 14 residues. The V gene's germline CDR1 is SGDLS and CDR2 YYNGEE. The CDR3 protein is CASSVGDIVHEQYF. The CDR3, as DNA: TGTGCCAGCAGCGTAGGGGACATTGTCCACGAGCAGTACTTC.

V gene TRBV5-1 combines with J gene TRBJ2-1; maybe TRBD1 (6 bases). Germline V CDR1 and CDR2: SGHRS, YFSETQ. This CDR3 spans 17 amino acids. Trimming stripped 0 bases from V and 6 bases from J, with 19 bases between. In DNA, the CDR3 is TGCGCCAGCAGCTTGGAGGGGGTGCGAACAACCTTCAATGAGCAGTTCTTC. It encodes CASSLEGVRTTFNEQFF.

The V gene is TRBV29-1, the J gene TRBJ2-1; 11 positions agree with TRBD2. The CDR3 contains 16 residues. Germline values: CDR1 SQVTM, CDR2 ANQGSEA. Unmatched junction bases numbered 11, after V lost 1 base and J lost 9 bases. CDR3 amino acids: CSVEGDSGRAGGEQFF. The CDR3 DNA is TGCAGCGTTGAAGGTGATAGCGGGAGGGCCGGGGGTGAGCAGTTCTTC.

In DNA form, the CDR3 reads TGTGCCATCATAAGACAAAGGGGGCATTTT. It specifies CAIIRQRGHF. The chain recombines TRBV10-3 with TRBJ1-5; D might be TRBD1 (5 bases). CDR1 ENHRY and CDR2 SYGVKD come from the germline V gene. V gave up 7 bases and J gave up 15 bases, with 13 bases separating them. There are 10 residues in the CDR3.

J is TRBJ2-5 and V is TRBV2; 10 bases map to TRBD1. The trim removed 6 bases at V and 5 bases at J, leaving 12 bases unmatched. Germline CDR1 and CDR2: SNHLY and FYNNEI. CDR3 length: 16 amino acids. The CDR3 protein is CASSLGQGGVRETQYF. DNA of the CDR3: TGTGCCAGCAGCCTCGGACAGGGGGGGGTCAGGGAGACCCAGTACTTC.

Only a few counts were recorded for this clone. This chain connects TRBV9 to TRBJ2-3, with D maybe TRBD2 (6 bases). CDR1 and CDR2 from the germline V gene are SGDLS and YYNGEE. Trimming took off 0 bases at V and 0 bases at J, with 14 bases between the two ends. This CDR3 comprises 17 residues. The DNA for the CDR3 is TGTGCCAGCAGCGTAGCCCCTCCGGGAGTTAGCACAGATACGCAGTATTTT. Translated: CASSVAPPGVSTDTQYF.

The chain couples TRBV6-5 to TRBJ2-7; D is possibly TRBD1 (6 bases). The CDR3 sequence is 14 residues long. The germline CDR1 and CDR2 sequences are MNHEY and SVGAGI. V was cut by 5 bases and J by 0 bases, with 11 bases left in between. CDR3: CASSRTDNSYEQYF. The CDR3 coding sequence is TGTGCCAGCAGTCGGACAGATAACTCCTACGAGCAGTACTTC.

This chain joins TRBV6-5 and TRBJ2-1; 10 bases fit TRBD2. The trim removed 5 bases at V and 8 bases at J, leaving 9 bases unmatched. The germline V gene has CDR1 MNHEY and CDR2 SVGAGI. The CDR3 loop spans 15 amino acids. The chain's CDR3 is CASSPLAGVVDEQFF. In DNA form, the CDR3 reads TGTGCCAGCAGTCCTCTAGCGGGAGTGGTCGATGAGCAGTTCTTC.

CDR3 protein: CSAGPGTGRNTEAFF. CDR3 in DNA: TGCAGCGCTGGGCCTGGGACAGGGAGGAACACTGAAGCTTTCTTT. V is TRBV29-1 and J is TRBJ1-1, with 9 bases that match TRBD1. This CDR3 contains 15 residues. Germline trimming cut 7 bases from V and 1 base from J; bases unmatched to any gene: 10. Germline V gene sequence: CDR1 SQVTM, CDR2 ANQGSEA.

This clone was detected a few times. The J gene is TRBJ1-3, the V gene TRBV6-5; D perhaps matches TRBD1 (6 bases). CDR1 is MNHEY, CDR2 SVGAGI, per germline. Deletions cut 2 bases from V and 4 bases from J, with 12 bases between. The CDR3 length is 15 residues. CDR3 in amino acids: CASSYQTGLGNTIYF. The CDR3 DNA is TGTGCCAGCAGTTACCAAACAGGGTTGGGAAACACCATATATTTT.

The V gene is TRBV19, the J gene TRBJ2-1, with 7 bases that match TRBD2. The J segment lost 4 bases and the V segment lost 7 bases, leaving 7 bases of the junction unmatched. CDR1 and CDR2 from the germline V gene are LNHDA and SQIVND (reference sequence). This CDR3 is built from 14 residues. CDR3 sequence: CASKDGGSYNEQFF. CDR3 nucleotides: TGTGCCAGTAAAGATGGCGGGAGTTACAATGAGCAGTTCTTC.

This chain connects TRBV7-2 to TRBJ2-5; D may be TRBD2 (6 bases). The germline V gene encodes CDR1 SGHTA and CDR2 FQGNSA. Trimming left V 5 bases short and J 4 bases short, with 20 bases between. This CDR3 has 16 residues. The CDR3 sequence is CASSKGDSPRRETQYF. The CDR3 nucleotides read TGTGCCAGCAGCAAAGGGGACTCCCCAAGGAGAGAGACCCAGTACTTC.

This chain links TRBV7-2 with TRBJ1-5, with a possible D match to TRBD1 (6 bases). Trimming left V 3 bases short and J 9 bases short, with 12 bases between. Germline V lookup: CDR1 SGHTA, CDR2 FQGNSA. CDR3 length equals 13 residues. CDR3 DNA: TGTGCCAGCAGCTTGGGGGGGGCGGTGCCCCAGCATTTT. This sequence encodes CASSLGGAVPQHF.